These 6 T cell receptor beta chains originate from one sample sequenced in a study of CD8+CD57+ T cells in acquired aplastic anemia. The TCR beta profiling, which covered VDJ combination and CDR3 sequence, was carried out using genomic DNA as the template. A single record per CDR3 protein comes from TCRdb applying MiXCR to the reads. The data hold 180,000 or so distinct CDR3 sequences, with 45% to 50% observed a single time. What was sequenced was sorted CD4+, CD8+, or CD8+CD57+ T cells (not recorded which) from PBMCs. These receptors originate from a human donor in good health.

As for this clonotype: The junction does not match germline at one end; this may be a read error. V usage is TRBV15 and J usage is TRBJ1-4; D is perhaps TRBD1 (6 bases). Germline CDR1 LNHNV, CDR2 YYDKDF (reference sequence). CDR3 size: 15 residues. For the CDR3, the DNA is TGTACCACCAGCTCGCGGACAGTCGAAGGTGAAAAACTGTTTTTT. Translation gives CTTSSRTVEGEKLFF.

This clonotype was recorded once. The chain couples TRBV2 to TRBJ2-5; D remains ambiguous. This CDR3 has 12 amino acids. Germline-derived CDR1 and CDR2 are SNHLY and FYNNEI. Deletions cut 7 bases from V and 2 bases from J, with 8 bases between. For the CDR3, the DNA is TGTGCCAGCAAGACGGCACAAGAGACCCAGTACTTC. As protein: CASKTAQETQYF.

This rearrangement joins TRBV20-1 to TRBJ1-2; 11 nucleotides align to TRBD1. The J segment lost 4 bases and the V segment lost 3 bases, leaving 4 bases of the junction unmatched. Germline assignment: CDR1 DFQATT and CDR2 SNEGSKA (reference sequence). This CDR3 contains 14 residues. In DNA, the CDR3 is TGCAGTGCTAGTCCGGGACAGGGGGTCTATGGCTACACCTTC. Amino acid sequence: CSASPGQGVYGYTF.

The chain has TRBV29-1 and TRBJ1-2; D perhaps matches TRBD1 (5 bases). The germline V gene encodes CDR1 SQVTM and CDR2 ANQGSEA. The ends were cut back, 4 bases at V and 7 bases at J, with 13 bases in the middle. The CDR3 extends over 12 amino acids. CDR3 in DNA: TGCAGCGTTGTAGTTGGGGCGGGTGGCTACACCTTC. Translated: CSVVVGAGGYTF.

This clonotype was counted at least ten times. J is TRBJ2-1 and V is TRBV11-2, with a tentative D call TRBD1 (6 bases). The CDR3 consists of 16 residues. V dropped 5 bases and J dropped 6 bases, with 20 bases sitting between them. Germline assignment: CDR1 SGHAT and CDR2 FQNNGV. CDR3 in amino acids: CASSQNTGSVGNEQFF. The CDR3 DNA sequence: TGTGCCAGCAGCCAAAACACAGGGTCAGTAGGCAATGAGCAGTTCTTC.

This clonotype was seen many times. V usage is TRBV6-1 and J usage is TRBJ2-7; D uncertain. Trimming removed 6 bases from V and 7 bases from J, with 13 bases in between. The CDR3 loop spans 12 amino acids. The germline CDR1 and CDR2 sequences are MNHNS and SASEGT. The CDR3 nucleotides are TGTGCCAGCAGAAAGAATCAAGGGGAGCAGTACTTC. The encoded protein is CASRKNQGEQYF.